This T cell receptor (beta chain) appears in the sequencing data of a study of breast tumors, draining lymph nodes, adjacent tissues. General study findings and limits: Luminal-like breast cancer showed significantly higher tumor–nontumor repertoire similarity than basal-like. Tumor T cell lymph node origin was a supported hypothesis, not proven. Tumor TCR diversity was below lymph nodes but above nontumor tissue. Most tumor T cells seemingly derive from lymph node, then expand in tumor.

This clonotype has at least ten counts. Its specificity is not known. Germline CDR1 and CDR2: MDHEN and SYDVKM. V shed 5 bases and J 5 bases; nucleotides not matched to a gene: 12. This CDR3 comprises 17 residues. Samples came from axillary lymph nodes draining the breast cancer. In TCRdb, the multiplex PCR reads were re-called with MiXCR into one record per CDR3 protein. The data hold fewer than 300,000 distinct CDR3 sequences, with approximately 29% observed a single time. The chain has TRBV28 and TRBJ1-4, with 9 bases fitting TRBD1. The sample consisted of axillary lymph node tissue. This receptor was taken from a female donor with breast cancer. Some clones in this sample may be carry-over from other donors' samples. The CDR3 DNA sequence: TGTGCCAGCAGTGGGCCGGGACAGGGAGCCAGGAATGAAAAACTGTTTTTT. Translation: CASSGPGQGARNEKLFF.